What follows are 10 T cell receptor beta chains derived from one specimen sequenced in a study of blood T cell repertoires in COVID-19. Measured with immunoSEQ multiplex PCR; TCRdb has only the in-frame clones, and not every one. The table includes about 110,000 clones, approximately 90% detected once. The sequenced sample consisted of peripheral blood. These receptor sequences come from a woman aged 45-65 years with acute or convalescent COVID-19.

V and J are TRBV28 and TRBJ1-2; D is perhaps TRBD1 (6 bases). Between the trimmed V and J ends, which lost 5 bases and 4 bases, there was a span of 17 bases. Germline V gene sequence: CDR1 MDHEN, CDR2 SYDVKM. The CDR3 is 15 residues long. CDR3 nucleotides: TGTGCCAGCAGTCTAGGGGCCAGGGGCACCTATGGCTACACCTTC. Its translation: CASSLGARGTYGYTF.

The chain has TRBV25-1 and TRBJ1-5; 9 nucleotides match TRBD1. Germline V gene data show CDR1 as MGHDK and CDR2 as SYGVNS. CDR3 length equals 14 residues. V was pared by 3 bases and J by 4 bases, with 1 base of the junction left unmatched. The chain's CDR3 is CASSETGGNQPQHF. The CDR3 coding sequence is TGTGCCAGCAGTGAGACAGGGGGGAATCAGCCCCAGCATTTT.

The rearrangement uses TRBV9 and TRBJ1-1; TRBD1 aligns across 11 bases. With 1 base clipped from V and 6 bases from J, the junction kept 14 bases outside the gene matches. This CDR3 has 18 residues. Germline V lookup: CDR1 SGDLS, CDR2 YYNGEE. CDR3 amino acids: CASSVLSGQGAGGAEAFF. The DNA for the CDR3 is TGTGCCAGCAGCGTACTGTCCGGACAGGGGGCAGGAGGCGCTGAAGCTTTCTTT.

The DNA of the CDR3 is TGTGCCAGCAGTTTGGACAGGGGCACAGATACGCAGTATTTT. Protein: CASSLDRGTDTQYF. The V and J genes are TRBV27 and TRBJ2-3; 8 bases agree with TRBD1. The CDR3 covers 14 residues. The junction had 0 bases not matched to a gene; V was cut back by 3 bases and J by 1 base. Germline V gene lookup returns CDR1 MNHEY and CDR2 SMNVEV (reference sequence).

The rearrangement joins TRBV4-1 to TRBJ1-1; the D is unclear. The CDR3 consists of 15 residues. V was clipped by 1 base and J by 1 base, with 10 bases between them. Germline V gives CDR1 MGHRA, CDR2 YSYEKL. The CDR3 DNA sequence: TGCGCCAGCAGCCAAGCGTGGTTAGAGAACACTGAAGCTTTCTTT. This translates into CASSQAWLENTEAFF.

This chain links TRBV19 with TRBJ1-5; possibly TRBD1 for D (5 bases). V was shortened by 1 base and J by 6 bases, with 13 bases between the two germline ends. The CDR3 is 15 amino acids. Germline values: CDR1 LNHDA, CDR2 SQIVND (reference sequence). DNA for the CDR3: TGTGCCAGTAGTATAGGATCAGGGTCTCGTCAGCCCCAGCATTTT. It is translated as CASSIGSGSRQPQHF.

V is TRBV7-9 and J is TRBJ1-4; 8 nucleotides match TRBD1. Germline CDR1 and CDR2: SEHNR and FQNEAQ (reference sequence). After removal of 2 bases from V and 8 bases from J, the junction contained 4 bases not matched to a gene. The CDR3 is 14 amino acids. The CDR3: CASSLPQGEEKLFF. In nucleotides, the CDR3 is TGTGCCAGCAGCTTACCACAGGGGGAGGAAAAACTGTTTTTT.

This rearrangement joins TRBV19 to TRBJ2-6, with a tentative D call TRBD1 (6 bases). Between the trimmed V and J ends, which lost 3 bases and 2 bases, there was a span of 8 bases. This CDR3 is built from 15 residues. CDR1 LNHDA and CDR2 SQIVND come from the germline V gene (reference sequence). The CDR3, as DNA: TGTGCCAGTAGTATGACAGGCCCTGGGGCCAACGTCCTGACTTTC. This encodes CASSMTGPGANVLTF.

The chain joins TRBV28 to TRBJ2-1, with a tentative D call TRBD1 (6 bases). Germline lookup yields CDR1 MDHEN and CDR2 SYDVKM. This CDR3 has 14 amino acids. V was pared by 7 bases and J by 0 bases, with 10 bases between. In nucleotides, the CDR3 is TGTGCCAGCATCCTGACAGGCTCCTACAATGAGCAGTTCTTC. It translates to CASILTGSYNEQFF.

V is TRBV28 and J is TRBJ1-4; D is ambiguous. The CDR3 extends over 14 amino acids. V lost 10 bases and J lost 3, with 15 bases in between. Per the germline V gene, CDR1 is MDHEN and CDR2 is SYDVKM. The CDR3, as DNA: TGTGCCACACGATCCGGGAGTTCTAATGAAAAACTGTTTTTT. Its translation is CATRSGSSNEKLFF.